Presented here are 21 T cell receptor beta chains from one specimen sequenced in a study of graft-versus-host responses after intestinal transplantation. The repertoire was sequenced with immunoSEQ multiplex PCR; TCRdb's copy has only in-frame clones and lacks some. The sample consists of some 130,000 clones, approximately 95% of them appearing once. No cognate antigen is known for these TCRs. This specimen consisted of unstimulated CD8+ T cells sorted from spleen or lymph node cells, obtained before intestinal transplant. The receptors were sampled from a human donor who received an intestinal transplant.

Turning to this clone: The junction differs from germline at one of its ends, possibly a read error. Other DNA sequences in the sample encode the same CDR3. The chain links TRBV10-3 to TRBJ1-2, with D maybe TRBD1 (5 bases). Germline V gene sequence: CDR1 ENHRY, CDR2 SYGVKD. The CDR3 has 16 residues. Here the CDR3 DNA reads TGTGCCATCAGTGAGTCGAGTACGGGACTGAACTACGGCTACACCTTC. Translated: CAISESSTGLNYGYTF.

This clone was detected only a few times. The CDR3 is CASSGQGAPYNEQFF. The CDR3 DNA sequence: TGTGCCAGCAGTGGACAGGGCGCCCCATACAATGAGCAGTTCTTC. The chain uses TRBV28 and TRBJ2-1, with 8 bases aligning to TRBD1. V was clipped by 5 bases and J by 4 bases; unmatched bases: 7. This CDR3 has 15 amino acids. From germline, CDR1 is MDHEN and CDR2 SYDVKM. Using reference TRBV28 and TRBJ2-1 for the parts outside the CDR3, the full variable domain is DVKVTQSSRYLVKRTGEKVFLECVQDMDHENMFWYRQDPGLGLRLIYFSYDVKMKEKGDIPEGYSVSREKKERFSLILESASTNQTSMYLCASSGQGAPYNEQFFGPGTRLTVL.

This chain links TRBV7-9 with TRBJ1-2; D may be TRBD1 (5 bases). V lost 3 bases to trimming and J lost 6 bases, with 11 bases between them. Germline assignment: CDR1 SEHNR and CDR2 FQNEAQ (reference sequence). This CDR3 region has 13 residues. The DNA of the CDR3 is TGTGCCAGCAGCTTGGGGACGGAGAATGGCTACACCTTC. It yields the protein CASSLGTENGYTF.

The chain has TRBV19 and TRBJ2-7, with a tentative D call TRBD1 (5 bases). The ends were cut back, 3 bases at V and 3 bases at J, with 15 bases in the middle. Germline V lookup: CDR1 LNHDA, CDR2 SQIVND (reference sequence). The CDR3 sequence is 15 residues long. In nucleotides, the CDR3 is TGTGCCAGTAGTATTAAAGGGGCCTCTGTCTACGAGCAGTACTTC. Translating gives CASSIKGASVYEQYF. Looking up the rest from reference TRBV19 and TRBJ2-7 gives the full variable domain: DGGITQSPKYLFRKEGQNVTLSCEQNLNHDAMYWYRQDPGQGLRLIYYSQIVNDFQKGDIAEGYSVSREKKESFPLTVTSAQKNPTAFYLCASSIKGASVYEQYFGPGTRLTVT.

The chain has TRBV6-5 and TRBJ1-4; D not resolved. Germline loops: CDR1 MNHEY, CDR2 SVGAGI. The CDR3 consists of 15 residues. Trimming removed 1 base from V and 5 bases from J, with 11 bases in between. CDR3 protein: CASSYFWRINEKLFF. CDR3 bases: TGTGCCAGCAGTTACTTCTGGCGGATAAATGAAAAACTGTTTTTT.

This clone was picked up one time. Other DNA sequences in this specimen translate into the identical CDR3. V usage is TRBV4-3 and J usage is TRBJ1-1; 7 nucleotides agree with TRBD1. CDR3 length equals 16 residues. The germline V gene has CDR1 LGHNA and CDR2 YSLEER. J was trimmed by 0 bases and V by 3 bases; bases with no gene match: 7. As DNA, the CDR3 is TGCGCCAGCAGCCACGACACCGGGACAGTGAACACTGAAGCTTTCTTT. Its protein product is CASSHDTGTVNTEAFF.

The chain joins TRBV15 to TRBJ2-1; no clear D. Germline loops: CDR1 LNHNV, CDR2 YYDKDF (reference sequence). V was pared by 1 base and J by 7 bases, with 11 bases between. CDR3 size: 14 residues. CDR3 nucleotides: TGTGCCACCAGCAGAGGTGATTTGGGGAATGAGCAGTTCTTC. It translates to CATSRGDLGNEQFF.

V usage is TRBV9 and J usage is TRBJ2-1; 11 bases align to TRBD2. The CDR3 consists of 15 residues. V gave up 3 bases and J gave up 3 bases; unmatched junction bases: 2. Looked up from germline, CDR1 is SGDLS and CDR2 is YYNGEE. The CDR3 DNA is TGTGCCAGCAGCGCCGGGACTAGCGGCTACAATGAGCAGTTCTTC. It codes for CASSAGTSGYNEQFF.

The rearrangement joins TRBV5-1 to TRBJ2-7; a possible D gene is TRBD2 (5 bases). Looked up from germline, CDR1 is SGHRS and CDR2 is YFSETQ. Trimming shortened V by 0 bases and J by 6 bases, and 7 bases separated the two germline ends. The CDR3 sequence is 12 residues long. In DNA, the CDR3 is TGCGCCAGCAGCTTGGGCCGGGGCGAGCAGTACTTC. Amino acid sequence: CASSLGRGEQYF.

This clone has only a few counts. This chain joins TRBV27 and TRBJ2-7, with 11 bases fitting TRBD2. The CDR3 totals 14 residues. The germline CDR1 and CDR2 sequences are MNHEY and SMNVEV (reference sequence). J gave up 5 bases and V 4 bases, and 4 bases lay outside the gene matches. The CDR3 loop is CASSSTSGSHEQYF. The CDR3 DNA follows: TGTGCCAGCAGTTCTACTAGCGGGAGCCACGAGCAGTACTTC.

The rearrangement joins TRBV30 to TRBJ1-5; D gene unclear. Germline CDR1 reads GTSNPN; CDR2 reads SVGIG (reference sequence). There are 14 residues in the CDR3. V lost 0 bases and J lost 6, with 12 bases in between. The CDR3 DNA reads as TGTGCCTGGAGTGTAGCGGGTCAAGGTCAGCCCCAGCATTTT. Translated: CAWSVAGQGQPQHF.

This chain links TRBV6-5 with TRBJ2-2; the match to TRBD2 covers 14 bases. The germline CDR1 and CDR2 sequences are MNHEY and SVGAGI. V shed 4 bases, J shed 6 bases, and the junction held 4 bases outside the gene matches. CDR3 length equals 16 residues. CDR3 sequence reads: CASSSTSGRAAGELFF. Here the CDR3 DNA reads TGTGCCAGCAGTTCGACTAGCGGGAGGGCGGCCGGGGAGCTGTTTTTT.

The chain employs TRBV6-5 and TRBJ2-1, with 9 bases fitting TRBD2. The CDR3 is made up of 16 amino acids. V gave up 2 bases and J gave up 1 base; unmatched junction bases: 3. Germline values: CDR1 MNHEY, CDR2 SVGAGI. CDR3 protein: CASSYTAGGSYNEQFF. CDR3 nucleotide sequence: TGTGCCAGCAGTTACACGGCGGGGGGGTCCTACAATGAGCAGTTCTTC.

The V and J genes are TRBV28 and TRBJ1-1; the D gene is possibly TRBD1 (6 bases). CDR3 length equals 15 residues. Trimming shortened V by 6 bases and J by 1 base, and 15 bases separated the two germline ends. The germline V gene has CDR1 MDHEN and CDR2 SYDVKM. DNA of the CDR3: TGTGCCAGCAGCCCGGGGGGCCGAGAGAACACTGAAGCTTTCTTT. This gives the protein CASSPGGRENTEAFF.

J is TRBJ2-1 and V is TRBV13; 11 nucleotides align to TRBD2. CDR3 length equals 17 residues. The germline V gene has CDR1 PRHDT and CDR2 FYEKMQ (reference sequence). After removal of 1 base from V and 8 bases from J, the junction contained 10 bases not matched to a gene. CDR3: CASSLEGTSGLLDEQFF. CDR3 nucleotide sequence: TGTGCCAGCAGCTTAGAGGGGACTAGCGGCCTCCTGGATGAGCAGTTCTTC.

V usage is TRBV2 and J usage is TRBJ1-2; D call uncertain. Germline lookup yields CDR1 SNHLY and CDR2 FYNNEI. This CDR3 spans 14 amino acids. Trimming shortened V by 4 bases and J by 4 bases, and 13 bases separated the two germline ends. The CDR3 loop reads CASSASYPLYGYTF. In DNA, the CDR3 is TGTGCCAGCAGTGCCTCGTATCCCCTCTATGGCTACACCTTC.

V and J are TRBV28 and TRBJ2-7, with 13 bases lining up with TRBD2. The CDR3 extends over 16 amino acids. V shed 5 bases, J shed 2 bases, and the junction held 6 bases outside the gene matches. Germline V gene data show CDR1 as MDHEN and CDR2 as SYDVKM. CDR3 protein: CASSTTSGRPTYEQYF. Written as DNA, the CDR3 is TGTGCCAGCAGTACGACTAGCGGGAGGCCAACCTACGAGCAGTACTTC.

This chain uses TRBV18 with TRBJ1-4, with TRBD1 matching 10 bases. Losses at the gene ends were 3 bases for V and 5 bases for J; bases not matched to a gene: 3. The germline V gene encodes CDR1 KGHSH and CDR2 LQKENI. This CDR3 has 15 residues. The CDR3 DNA follows: TGTGCCAGCTCACCGGGGGACAGGGGAAATGAAAAACTGTTTTTT. Residues: CASSPGDRGNEKLFF.

CDR3 residues: CASSVPGQGVYNEQFF. In DNA form, the CDR3 reads TGCGCCAGCAGCGTGCCGGGACAGGGTGTCTACAATGAGCAGTTCTTC. The chain has TRBV5-1 and TRBJ2-1, with TRBD1 matching 9 bases. V lost 4 bases and J lost 3; bases outside the gene matches: 8. The CDR3 is 16 residues long. Germline CDR1 and CDR2: SGHRS and YFSETQ.

This sequence joins TRBV29-1 and TRBJ1-2; D is possibly TRBD1 (6 bases). CDR1 SQVTM and CDR2 ANQGSEA come from the germline V gene. The CDR3 runs 12 residues. V was clipped by 0 bases and J by 4 bases, with 6 bases between them. DNA for the CDR3: TGCAGCGTTGAAGAACAGGGCTATGGCTACACCTTC. Translation: CSVEEQGYGYTF. The full variable domain, completed using reference TRBV29-1 and TRBJ1-2, is SAVISQKPSRDICQRGTSLTIQCQVDSQVTMMFWYRQQPGQSLTLIATANQGSEATYESGFVIDKFPISRPNLTFSTLTVSNMSPEDSSIYLCSVEEQGYGYTFGSGTRLTVV.

The chain carries TRBV11-2 and TRBJ2-7, with 9 bases identical to TRBD2. This CDR3 comprises 15 residues. Per germline, CDR1 SGHAT and CDR2 FQNNGV. V shed 0 bases and J 3 bases; nucleotides not matched to a gene: 3. CDR3 bases: TGTGCCAGCAGCTTAGAGGCTAGCGGGATCTACGAGCAGTACTTC. As protein: CASSLEASGIYEQYF. Full variable domain (outside the CDR3, taken from reference TRBV11-2 and TRBJ2-7): EAGVAQSPRYKIIEKRQSVAFWCNPISGHATLYWYQQILGQGPKLLIQFQNNGVVDDSQLPKDRFSAERLKGVDSTLKIQPAKLEDSAVYLCASSLEASGIYEQYFGPGTRLTVT.